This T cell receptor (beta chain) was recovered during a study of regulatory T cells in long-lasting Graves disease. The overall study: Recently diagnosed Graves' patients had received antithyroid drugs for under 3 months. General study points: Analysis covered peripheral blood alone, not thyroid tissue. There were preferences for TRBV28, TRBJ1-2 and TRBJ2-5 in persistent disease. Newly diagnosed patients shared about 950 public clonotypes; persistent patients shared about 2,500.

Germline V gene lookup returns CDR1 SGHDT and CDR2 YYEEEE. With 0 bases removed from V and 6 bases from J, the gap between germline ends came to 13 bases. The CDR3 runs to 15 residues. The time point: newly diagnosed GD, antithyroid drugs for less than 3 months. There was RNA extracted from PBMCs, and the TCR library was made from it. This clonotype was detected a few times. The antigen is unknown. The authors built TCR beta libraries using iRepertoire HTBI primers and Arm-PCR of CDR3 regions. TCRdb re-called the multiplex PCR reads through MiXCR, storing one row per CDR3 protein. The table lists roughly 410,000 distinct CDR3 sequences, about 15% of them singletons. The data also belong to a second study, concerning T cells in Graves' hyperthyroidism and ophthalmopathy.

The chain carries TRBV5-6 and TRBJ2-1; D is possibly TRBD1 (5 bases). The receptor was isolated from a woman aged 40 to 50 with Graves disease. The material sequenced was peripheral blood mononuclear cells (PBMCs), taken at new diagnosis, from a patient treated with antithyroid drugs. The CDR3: CASSLGQGGPNEQFF. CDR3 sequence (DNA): TGTGCCAGCAGCTTGGGGCAGGGTGGTCCCAATGAGCAGTTCTTC.